The 14 T cell receptor beta chains below come from one sample, sequenced in a study of response to subunit inactivated influenza vaccine (dated by TCRdb to the late 2010s). Library method: RT-PCR. Sequencing used an Illumina HiSeq 2500. TCRdb applied fastp at Q25 and MiXCR to the public reads, then kept only in-frame beta chains. Identical CDR3 protein sequences are pooled into one entry, listed with their most common genes and DNA. This sample holds roughly 550,000 distinct CDR3 sequences; 20% to 25% were observed only once. The ten largest clones add up to around 2.8% of the sample. This sample was shared with a second study, whose subject was T cells expressing NK-cell markers. The second study reports: TCR beta cDNA libraries were made by 5'RACE template switching that added a universal primer site and unique molecular identifiers.

The sequences come from CD4+ T cells sorted from PBMCs, collected 11 to 12 days after vaccination. The receptors come from a man aged 50-60 years who received an inactivated influenza vaccine. Donor details come from another sample of the same person, matched by shared clones.

This clonotype was picked up many times. The chain couples TRBV12-3 or TRBV12-4 to TRBJ1-1; D remains unclear. V was pared by 3 bases and J by 2 bases, with 7 bases between. This CDR3 has 13 amino acids. The CDR3 here is CASSFGPNTEAFF. For the CDR3, the DNA is TGTGCCAGCAGTTTCGGCCCTAACACTGAAGCTTTCTTT.

The chain employs TRBV20-1 and TRBJ2-4; 9 bases are a match to TRBD1. Per the germline V gene, CDR1 is DFQATT and CDR2 is SNEGSKA (reference sequence). The CDR3 runs 12 residues. Unmatched junction bases numbered 9, after V lost 6 bases and J lost 12 bases. The CDR3 nucleotides are TGCAGTGCGGGCCGCGACAGGGGGAGTCAGTACTTC. Residues: CSAGRDRGSQYF.

This chain uses TRBV4-3 with TRBJ2-3, with D uncertain. The CDR3 contains 13 residues. V lost 3 bases and J lost 3, with 7 bases in between. Germline-derived CDR1 and CDR2 are LGHNA and YSLEER. The CDR3 sequence: CASSQAATDTQYF. The CDR3 region has the DNA TGCGCCAGCAGCCAGGCCGCGACAGATACGCAGTATTTT.

The chain has TRBV20-1 and TRBJ1-1, with D maybe TRBD1 (5 bases). Germline CDR1 is DFQATT and CDR2 is SNEGSKA (reference sequence). Trimming took off 5 bases at V and 0 bases at J, with 13 bases between the two ends. The CDR3 is made up of 14 amino acids. The CDR3 DNA is TGCAGTGCTCCGACGGAGGGGTTGAACACTGAAGCTTTCTTT. Its protein product is CSAPTEGLNTEAFF.

The chain is built from TRBV6-1 and TRBJ2-2; 7 nucleotides align to TRBD1. With V trimmed by 7 bases and J by 5 bases, 4 bases remained unmatched. CDR3 length: 13 amino acids. From germline, CDR1 is MNHNS and CDR2 SASEGT. In nucleotides, the CDR3 is TGTGCCAGCACCACAGGGGTTACCGGGGAGCTGTTTTTT. Protein: CASTTGVTGELFF.

This clonotype was recorded a few times. CDR3 amino acids: CSARVGSGTEAFF. The CDR3 bases are TGCAGTGCTAGAGTCGGGTCGGGGACTGAAGCTTTCTTT. The chain is built from TRBV20-1 and TRBJ1-1, with unresolved D. The germline V and J ends were trimmed by 1 base and 5 bases, with 11 bases remaining between them. This CDR3 comprises 13 residues. Germline V gene sequence: CDR1 DFQATT, CDR2 SNEGSKA (reference sequence).

The V gene is TRBV6-1, the J gene TRBJ2-3; 11 nucleotides match TRBD2. Trimming cost V 6 bases and J 8 bases; bases outside gene matches: 7. The length of the CDR3 is 14 residues. The germline CDR1 and CDR2 sequences are MNHNS and SASEGT. The CDR3 here is CASSPGLAEATQYF. The CDR3 DNA is TGTGCCAGCAGCCCGGGACTAGCGGAGGCTACGCAGTATTTT.

This clonotype has a handful of counts. J is TRBJ2-1 and V is TRBV9; TRBD2 matches 9 bases. The CDR3 extends over 17 amino acids. The trim removed 6 bases at V and 0 bases at J, leaving 10 bases unmatched. Germline lookup yields CDR1 SGDLS and CDR2 YYNGEE. CDR3 loop: CASNRASGAGSYNEQFF. CDR3 DNA sequence: TGTGCCAGCAATAGGGCTAGCGGGGCCGGCTCCTACAATGAGCAGTTCTTC.

The chain employs TRBV7-7 and TRBJ2-2, with D perhaps TRBD2 (6 bases). The CDR3 spans 14 residues. CDR1 is SSHAT, CDR2 FNYEAQ, per germline (reference sequence). V lost 5 bases, J lost 6 bases, and 13 bases lay in between. The CDR3 coding sequence is TGTGCCAGCAGCGCCTCACGGGGGTCCGGGGAGCTGTTTTTT. This gives the protein CASSASRGSGELFF.

The chain joins TRBV7-9 to TRBJ2-3; D is uncertain. The CDR3 runs 15 residues. Germline V gene lookup returns CDR1 SEHNR and CDR2 FQNEAQ (reference sequence). V lost 7 bases and J lost 0, with 14 bases in between. The CDR3 bases are TGTGCCAGCACCACCAGCAGCCTAAGCACAGATACGCAGTATTTT. Its protein is CASTTSSLSTDTQYF. The whole variable domain, filled in from reference TRBV7-9 and TRBJ2-3, reads DTGVSQNPRHKITKRGQNVTFRCDPISEHNRLYWYRQTLGQGPEFLTYFQNEAQLEKSRLLSDRFSAERPKGSFSTLEIQRTEQGDSAMYLCASTTSSLSTDTQYFGPGTRLTVL.

The CDR3 loop is CASSPDLRSPLHF. In DNA form, the CDR3 reads TGTGCCAGCAGTCCGGACCTAAGGTCGCCCCTCCACTTT. This chain links TRBV27 with TRBJ1-6; unclear D gene. Trimming removed 5 bases from V and 13 bases from J, with 15 bases in between. CDR3 length: 13 amino acids. Germline-derived CDR1 and CDR2 are MNHEY and SMNVEV (reference sequence).

DNA for the CDR3: TGCAGCGTTGACAATCTTTATGAGCAGTTCTTC. Translation gives CSVDNLYEQFF. The chain links TRBV29-1 to TRBJ2-1, with D unclear. CDR3 length: 11 amino acids. Germline CDR1 SQVTM, CDR2 ANQGSEA. Between the trimmed V and J ends, which lost 3 bases and 8 bases, there was a span of 8 bases.

This clonotype has just a few counts. The rearrangement joins TRBV7-2 to TRBJ2-5; 9 bases are shared with TRBD1. Germline-derived CDR1 and CDR2 are SGHTA and FQGNSA. There are 16 residues in the CDR3. With V trimmed by 0 bases and J by 5 bases, 7 bases remained unmatched. CDR3 nucleotide sequence: TGTGCCAGCAGCTTAGCGGGGACAGGGTCGGGTGAGACCCAGTACTTC. Translating it yields CASSLAGTGSGETQYF.

In this sample, this clonotype turned up a few times. The V gene is TRBV29-1, the J gene TRBJ2-1, with a possible D match to TRBD1 (7 bases). This CDR3 is 16 amino acids long. Per the germline V gene, CDR1 is SQVTM and CDR2 is ANQGSEA. Trimming removed 6 bases from V and 2 bases from J, with 20 bases in between. As DNA, the CDR3 is TGCAGCGTCCAGGGGGGAACAGGTCGAACCTACAATGAGCAGTTCTTC. Its protein product is CSVQGGTGRTYNEQFF.